The T cell receptor (beta chain) described here comes from a study of T cells in localized non-small cell lung cancer. Study-wide points: Adjacent lung was found to contain a median approximately 60 of the top 100 tumor clones.

Sequenced by immunoSEQ multiplex PCR; TCRdb stores in-frame clones only, minus some. The sample contains about 34,000 clones, roughly 94% of which appear only once. This clone has just one count. Antigen: not known. Specimen: peripheral blood, collected before any cancer treatment. The origin of this receptor is a woman aged 40-69 years with stage I lung adenocarcinoma.

CDR3 residues: CASSPLLELGKSQAEQYF. CDR3 bases: TGTGCCAGCAGCCCCCTCCTGGAGTTAGGCAAATCTCAGGCCGAGCAGTACTTC. The chain links TRBV4-2 to TRBJ2-7; no reliable D call. The V gene's germline CDR1 is LGHNA and CDR2 YNFKEQ. The ends were cut back, 4 bases at V and 6 bases at J, with 28 bases in the middle. This CDR3 is 18 amino acids long.